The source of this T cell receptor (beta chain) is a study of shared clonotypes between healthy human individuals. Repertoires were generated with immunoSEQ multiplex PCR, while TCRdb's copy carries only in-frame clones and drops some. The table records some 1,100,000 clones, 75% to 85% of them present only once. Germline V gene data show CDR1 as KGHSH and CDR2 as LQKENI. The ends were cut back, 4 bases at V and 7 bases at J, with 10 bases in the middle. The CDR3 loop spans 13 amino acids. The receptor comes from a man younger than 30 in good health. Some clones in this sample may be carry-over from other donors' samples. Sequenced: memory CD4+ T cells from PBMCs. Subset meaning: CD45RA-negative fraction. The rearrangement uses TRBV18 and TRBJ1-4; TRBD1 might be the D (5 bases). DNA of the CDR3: TGTGCCAGCTCACAGGGGCATGCTGAAAAACTGTTTTTT. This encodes CASSQGHAEKLFF.